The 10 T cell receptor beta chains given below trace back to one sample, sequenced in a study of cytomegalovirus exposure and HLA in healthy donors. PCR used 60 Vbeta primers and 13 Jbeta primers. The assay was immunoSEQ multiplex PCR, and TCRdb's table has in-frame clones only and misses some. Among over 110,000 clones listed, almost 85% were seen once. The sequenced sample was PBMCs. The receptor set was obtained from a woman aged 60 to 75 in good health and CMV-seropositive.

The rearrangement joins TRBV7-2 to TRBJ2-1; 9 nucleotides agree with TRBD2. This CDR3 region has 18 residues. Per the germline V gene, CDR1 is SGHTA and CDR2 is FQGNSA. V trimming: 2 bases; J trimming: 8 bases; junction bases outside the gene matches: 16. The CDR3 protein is CASSLMPSGKRLGDEQFF. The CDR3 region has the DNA TGTGCCAGCAGCTTAATGCCTAGCGGGAAAAGATTGGGCGATGAGCAGTTCTTC.

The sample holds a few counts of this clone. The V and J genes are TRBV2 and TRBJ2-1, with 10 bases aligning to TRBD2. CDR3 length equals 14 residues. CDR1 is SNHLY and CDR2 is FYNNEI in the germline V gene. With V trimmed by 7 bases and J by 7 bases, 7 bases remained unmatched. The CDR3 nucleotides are TGTGCCAGCACCGGGACTAGCGAAAGAAATGAGCAGTTCTTC. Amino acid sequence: CASTGTSERNEQFF.

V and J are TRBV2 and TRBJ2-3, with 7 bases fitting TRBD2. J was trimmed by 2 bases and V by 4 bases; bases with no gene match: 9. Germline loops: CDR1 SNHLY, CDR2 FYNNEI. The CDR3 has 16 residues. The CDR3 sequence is CASSAPPGGFTDTQYF. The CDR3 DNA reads TGTGCCAGCAGTGCCCCACCGGGGGGTTTCACAGATACGCAGTATTTT.

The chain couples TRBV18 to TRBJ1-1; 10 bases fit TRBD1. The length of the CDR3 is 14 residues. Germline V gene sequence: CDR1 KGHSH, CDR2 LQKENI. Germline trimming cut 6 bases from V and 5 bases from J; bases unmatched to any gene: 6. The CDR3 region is CASSRQGAGTEAFF. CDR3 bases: TGTGCCAGCTCCAGACAGGGGGCAGGGACTGAAGCTTTCTTT.

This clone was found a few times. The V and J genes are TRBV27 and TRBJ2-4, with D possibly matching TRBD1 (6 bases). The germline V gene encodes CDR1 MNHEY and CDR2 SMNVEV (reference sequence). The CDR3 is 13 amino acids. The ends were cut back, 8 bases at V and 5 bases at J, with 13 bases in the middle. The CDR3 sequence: CASGRGSENIQYF. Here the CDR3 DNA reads TGTGCCAGCGGCAGGGGTTCCGAAAACATTCAGTACTTC.

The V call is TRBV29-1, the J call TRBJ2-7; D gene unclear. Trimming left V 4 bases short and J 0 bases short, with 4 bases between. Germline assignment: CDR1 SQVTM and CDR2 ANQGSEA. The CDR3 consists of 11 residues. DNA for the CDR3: TGCAGCGTTGCGAGCTCCTACGAGCAGTACTTC. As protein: CSVASSYEQYF.

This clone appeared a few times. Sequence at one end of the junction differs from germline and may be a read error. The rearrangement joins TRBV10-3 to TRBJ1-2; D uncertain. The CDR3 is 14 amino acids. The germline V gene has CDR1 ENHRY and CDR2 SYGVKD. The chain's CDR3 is CAISESLAPYGYAF. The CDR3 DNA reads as TGTGCCATCAGTGAGTCTCTAGCCCCCTATGGCTACGCCTTC.

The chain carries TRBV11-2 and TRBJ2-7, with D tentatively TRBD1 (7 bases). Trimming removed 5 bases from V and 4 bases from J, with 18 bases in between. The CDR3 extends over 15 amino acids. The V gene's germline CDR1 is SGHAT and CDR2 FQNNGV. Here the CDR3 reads CASSPGGFGGYEQYF. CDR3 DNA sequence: TGTGCCAGCAGCCCAGGGGGTTTCGGGGGATACGAGCAGTACTTC.

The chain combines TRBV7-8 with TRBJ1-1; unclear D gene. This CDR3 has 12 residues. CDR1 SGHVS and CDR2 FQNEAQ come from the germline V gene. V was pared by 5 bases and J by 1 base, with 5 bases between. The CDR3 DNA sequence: TGTGCCAGCAGCCCCCGGAACACTGAAGCTTTCTTT. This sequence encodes CASSPRNTEAFF.

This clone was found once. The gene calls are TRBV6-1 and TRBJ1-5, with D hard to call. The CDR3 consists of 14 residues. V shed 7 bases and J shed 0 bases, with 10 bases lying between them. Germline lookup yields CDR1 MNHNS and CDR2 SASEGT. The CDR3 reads CASKGVYSNQPQHF. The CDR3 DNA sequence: TGTGCCAGCAAGGGAGTCTATAGCAATCAGCCCCAGCATTTT.